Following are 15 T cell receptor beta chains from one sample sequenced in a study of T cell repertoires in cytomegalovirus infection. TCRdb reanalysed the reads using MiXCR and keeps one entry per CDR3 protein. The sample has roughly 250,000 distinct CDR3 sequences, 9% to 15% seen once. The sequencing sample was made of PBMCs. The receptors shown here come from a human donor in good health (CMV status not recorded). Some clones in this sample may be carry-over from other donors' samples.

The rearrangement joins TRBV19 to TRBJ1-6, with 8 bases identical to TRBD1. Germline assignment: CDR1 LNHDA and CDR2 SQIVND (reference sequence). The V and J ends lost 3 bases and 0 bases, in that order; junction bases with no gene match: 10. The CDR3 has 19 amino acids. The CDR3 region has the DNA TGTGCCAGTAGTATCCGTTGGCAGGGGGCGAGCTCCTATAATTCACCCCTCCACTTT. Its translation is CASSIRWQGASSYNSPLHF. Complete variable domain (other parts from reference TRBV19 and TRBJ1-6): DGGITQSPKYLFRKEGQNVTLSCEQNLNHDAMYWYRQDPGQGLRLIYYSQIVNDFQKGDIAEGYSVSREKKESFPLTVTSAQKNPTAFYLCASSIRWQGASSYNSPLHFGNGTRLTVT.

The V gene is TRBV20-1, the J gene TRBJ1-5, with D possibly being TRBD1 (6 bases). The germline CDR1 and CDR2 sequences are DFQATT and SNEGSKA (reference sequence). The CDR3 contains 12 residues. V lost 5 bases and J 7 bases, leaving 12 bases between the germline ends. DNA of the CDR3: TGCAGTGCTGCCCAGGGGATACAGCCCCAGCATTTT. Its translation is CSAAQGIQPQHF.

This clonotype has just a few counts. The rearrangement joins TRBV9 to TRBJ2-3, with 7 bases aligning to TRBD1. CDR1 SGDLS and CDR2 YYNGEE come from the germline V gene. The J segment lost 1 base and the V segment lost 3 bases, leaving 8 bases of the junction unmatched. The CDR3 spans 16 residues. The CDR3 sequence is CASSDYGQAGTDTQYF. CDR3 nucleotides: TGTGCCAGCAGCGATTACGGACAGGCGGGCACAGATACGCAGTATTTT.

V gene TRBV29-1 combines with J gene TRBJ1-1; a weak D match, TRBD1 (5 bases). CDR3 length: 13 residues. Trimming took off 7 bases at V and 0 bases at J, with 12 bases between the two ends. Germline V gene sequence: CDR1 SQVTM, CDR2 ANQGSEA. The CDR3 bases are TGCAGCGCCTTCAGGGATCTGAACACTGAAGCTTTCTTT. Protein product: CSAFRDLNTEAFF.

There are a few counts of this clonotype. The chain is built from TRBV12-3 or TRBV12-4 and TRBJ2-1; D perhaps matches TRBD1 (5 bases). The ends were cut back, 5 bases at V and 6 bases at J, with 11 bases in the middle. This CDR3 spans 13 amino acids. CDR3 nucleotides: TGTGCCAGCAGTCTCAGGGAAAGCAATGAGCAGTTCTTC. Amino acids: CASSLRESNEQFF.

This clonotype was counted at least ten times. This CDR3 reads CASSRGWGTEAFF. CDR3 DNA sequence: TGTGCCAGCAGCCGGGGTTGGGGCACTGAAGCTTTCTTT. The chain carries TRBV6-1 and TRBJ1-1; D remains unclear. Per germline, CDR1 MNHNS and CDR2 SASEGT. V was cut by 6 bases and J by 4 bases, with 12 bases left in between. The length of the CDR3 is 13 residues.

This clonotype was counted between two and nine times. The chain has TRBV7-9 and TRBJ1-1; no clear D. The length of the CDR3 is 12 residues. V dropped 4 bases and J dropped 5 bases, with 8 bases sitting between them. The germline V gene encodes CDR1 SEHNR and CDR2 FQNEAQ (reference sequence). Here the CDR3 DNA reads TGTGCCAGCAGCTCTTCCGTAACTGAAGCTTTCTTT. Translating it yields CASSSSVTEAFF. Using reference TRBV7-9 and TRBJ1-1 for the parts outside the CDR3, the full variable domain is DTGVSQNPRHKITKRGQNVTFRCDPISEHNRLYWYRQTLGQGPEFLTYFQNEAQLEKSRLLSDRFSAERPKGSFSTLEIQRTEQGDSAMYLCASSSSVTEAFFGQGTRLTVV.

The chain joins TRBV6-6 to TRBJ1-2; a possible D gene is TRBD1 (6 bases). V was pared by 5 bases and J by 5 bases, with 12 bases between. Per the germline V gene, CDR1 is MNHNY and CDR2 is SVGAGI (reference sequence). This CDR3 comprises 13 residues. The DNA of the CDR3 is TGTGCCAGCAGTCACAGGGAAAATTATGGCTACACCTTC. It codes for CASSHRENYGYTF.

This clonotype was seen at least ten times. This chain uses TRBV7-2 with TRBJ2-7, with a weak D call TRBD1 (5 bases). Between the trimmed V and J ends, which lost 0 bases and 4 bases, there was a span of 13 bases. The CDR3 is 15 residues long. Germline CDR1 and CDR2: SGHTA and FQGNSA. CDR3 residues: CASSLAGATAYEQYF. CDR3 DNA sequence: TGTGCCAGCAGCTTAGCTGGAGCGACAGCTTACGAGCAGTACTTC. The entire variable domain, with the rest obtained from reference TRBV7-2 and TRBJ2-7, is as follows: GAGVSQSPSNKVTEKGKDVELRCDPISGHTALYWYRQSLGQGLEFLIYFQGNSAPDKSGLPSDRFSAERTGGSVSTLTIQRTQQEDSAVYLCASSLAGATAYEQYFGPGTRLTVT.

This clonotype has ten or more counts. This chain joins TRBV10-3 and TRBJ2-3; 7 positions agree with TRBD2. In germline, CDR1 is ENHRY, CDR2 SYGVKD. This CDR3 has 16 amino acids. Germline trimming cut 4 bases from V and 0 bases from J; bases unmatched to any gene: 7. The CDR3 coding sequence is TGTGCCATCAGTGGACTAGCAGGCGCTAGCACAGATACGCAGTATTTT. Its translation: CAISGLAGASTDTQYF.

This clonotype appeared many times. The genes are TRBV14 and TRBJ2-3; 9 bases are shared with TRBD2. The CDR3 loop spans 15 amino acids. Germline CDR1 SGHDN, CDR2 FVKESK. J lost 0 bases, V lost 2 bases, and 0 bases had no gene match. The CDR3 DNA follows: TGTGCCAGCAGCCAACTAGCGGGGAGCACAGATACGCAGTATTTT. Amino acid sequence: CASSQLAGSTDTQYF.

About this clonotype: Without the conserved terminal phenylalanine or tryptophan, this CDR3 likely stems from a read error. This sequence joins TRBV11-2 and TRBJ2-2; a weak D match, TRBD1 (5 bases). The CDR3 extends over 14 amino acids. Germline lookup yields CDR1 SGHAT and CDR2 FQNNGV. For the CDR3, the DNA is TGCGACAGCAGTCCAGTCAAAGATTCCGGGGAGCTGTTTTCT. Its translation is CDSSPVKDSGELFS.

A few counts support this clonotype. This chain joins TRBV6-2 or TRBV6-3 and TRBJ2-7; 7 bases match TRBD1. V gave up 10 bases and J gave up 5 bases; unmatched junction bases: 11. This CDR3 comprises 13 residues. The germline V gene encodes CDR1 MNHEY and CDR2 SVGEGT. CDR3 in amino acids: CANPKHRGHEQYF. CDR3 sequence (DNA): TGTGCCAACCCTAAACACAGGGGCCACGAGCAGTACTTC.

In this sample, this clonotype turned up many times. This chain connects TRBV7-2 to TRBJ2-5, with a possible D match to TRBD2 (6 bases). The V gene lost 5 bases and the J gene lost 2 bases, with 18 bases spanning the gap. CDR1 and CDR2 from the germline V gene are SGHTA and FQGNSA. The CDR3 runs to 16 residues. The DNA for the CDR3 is TGTGCCAGCAGCGTAGGCGGGACTCCTGTTCAAGAGACCCAGTACTTC. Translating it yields CASSVGGTPVQETQYF.

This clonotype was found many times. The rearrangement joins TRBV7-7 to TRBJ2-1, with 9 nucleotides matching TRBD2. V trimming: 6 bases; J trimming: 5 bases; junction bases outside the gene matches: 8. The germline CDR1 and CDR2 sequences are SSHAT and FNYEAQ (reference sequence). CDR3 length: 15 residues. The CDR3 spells CASSFYSGGHNEQFF. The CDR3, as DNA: TGTGCCAGCAGTTTCTATAGCGGGGGCCACAATGAGCAGTTCTTC. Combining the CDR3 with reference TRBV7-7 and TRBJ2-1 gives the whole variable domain GAGVSQSPRYKVTKRGQDVTLRCDPISSHATLYWYQQALGQGPEFLTYFNYEAQPDKSGLPSDRFSAERPEGSISTLTIQRTEQRDSAMYRCASSFYSGGHNEQFFGPGTRLTVL.